This T cell receptor beta chain was captured in a study of siplizumab effects on memory and regulatory T cells. Findings and limits, study-wide: Among alloreactive clones, only a minor fraction mapped to unstimulated subsets. Major contributors to the alloresponse seemed to be naive T cells, which also appeared more diverse than memory cells.

This CDR3 has 15 amino acids. Germline trimming cut 5 bases from V and 2 bases from J; bases unmatched to any gene: 6. In germline, CDR1 is SEHNR, CDR2 FQNEAQ (reference sequence). Sequenced by immunoSEQ multiplex PCR; TCRdb stores in-frame clones only, minus some. The sample lists some 100,000 clones, under 95% occurring once. As regards this clone: Its antigen is currently unknown.

The source of this sequence is a human donor in good health. The rearrangement links TRBV7-9 to TRBJ2-1; TRBD2 matches 7 bases. Source material: CD8+ T cells sorted from blood. In DNA, the CDR3 is TGTGCCAGCAGCGTGCAGGGAGGGACCTACAATGAGCAGTTCTTC. Protein sequence: CASSVQGGTYNEQFF. Using reference TRBV7-9 and TRBJ2-1 for the parts outside the CDR3, the full variable domain is DTGVSQNPRHKITKRGQNVTFRCDPISEHNRLYWYRQTLGQGPEFLTYFQNEAQLEKSRLLSDRFSAERPKGSFSTLEIQRTEQGDSAMYLCASSVQGGTYNEQFFGPGTRLTVL.